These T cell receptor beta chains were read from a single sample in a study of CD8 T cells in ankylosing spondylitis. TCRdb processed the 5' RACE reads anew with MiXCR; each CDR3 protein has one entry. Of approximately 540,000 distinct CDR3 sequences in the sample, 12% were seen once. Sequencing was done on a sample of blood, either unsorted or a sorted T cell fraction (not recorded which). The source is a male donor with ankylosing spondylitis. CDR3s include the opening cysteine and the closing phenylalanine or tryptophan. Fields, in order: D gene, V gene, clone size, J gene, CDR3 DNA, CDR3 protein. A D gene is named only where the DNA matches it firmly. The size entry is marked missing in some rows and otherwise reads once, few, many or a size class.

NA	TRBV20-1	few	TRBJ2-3	TGCAGTGCTAATTGGAAACAGGGAAACACAGATACGCAGTATTTT	CSANWKQGNTDTQYF
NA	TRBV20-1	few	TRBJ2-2	TGCAGTGCTAGTCCCCTCAACACCGGGGAGCTGTTTTTT	CSASPLNTGELFF
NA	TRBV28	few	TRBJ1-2	TGTGCCAGCAGTTCCTCAGGGGAAGTTAATGGCTACACCTTC	CASSSSGEVNGYTF
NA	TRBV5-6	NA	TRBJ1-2	TGTGCCAGCATCAATGGACCCGTGTCTGGGGATGGCTACACCTTC	CASINGPVSGDGYTF
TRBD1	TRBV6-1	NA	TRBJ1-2	TGTGCCAGCAGTGGGGTTTGGACAGGGGCGTCAGGCTACACCTTC	CASSGVWTGASGYTF
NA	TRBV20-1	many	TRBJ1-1	TGCAGTGCTATAATTGGTGCCTGGAACACTGAAGCTTTCTTT	CSAIIGAWNTEAFF
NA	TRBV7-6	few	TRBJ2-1	TGTGCCAGCACCCCCGCCCTGGACAATGAGCAGTTCTTC	CASTPALDNEQFF
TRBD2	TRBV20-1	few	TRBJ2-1	TGCAGTGCGCGCCGTAGCGGGCGGGTCCAATACAATGAGCAGTTCTTC	CSARRSGRVQYNEQFF
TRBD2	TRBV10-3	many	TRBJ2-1	TGTGCCATCAACGCGGGAGGGGCCAATGAGCAGTTCTTC	CAINAGGANEQFF
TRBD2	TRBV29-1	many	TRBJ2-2	TGCAGCGTTGGGACTAGCGGGAGTGGGCGCACCGGGGAGCTGTTTTTT	CSVGTSGSGRTGELFF
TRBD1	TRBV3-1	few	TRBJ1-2	TGTGCCAGCAGCCCTGGGACAGGGAGAAGGGGCGGCTACACCTTC	CASSPGTGRRGGYTF
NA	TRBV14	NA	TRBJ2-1	TGTGCCAGCAGCCAAGGCAGGGGGGTTCGTAGTGAGCAGTTCTTC	CASSQGRGVRSEQFF
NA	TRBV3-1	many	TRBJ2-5	TGTGCCAGCAGCCAATTCGTTGGCCCTGGCGAGACCCAGTACTTC	CASSQFVGPGETQYF
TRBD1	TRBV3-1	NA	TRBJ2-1	TGTGCCAGCAGCCCCGGGACAGACCTCAGGAGGCATGAGCAGTTCTTC	CASSPGTDLRRHEQFF
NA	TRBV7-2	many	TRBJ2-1	TGTGCCAGCAGCTCCCCGTTGGTAGTGAATGAGCAGTTCTTC	CASSSPLVVNEQFF